The rows below give T cell receptor beta chains drawn from one sample of a study of T cell changes during pregnancy in multiple sclerosis. Sequenced by immunoSEQ multiplex PCR; TCRdb stores in-frame clones only, minus some. The table lists 35,000 to 45,000 clones, 90% of them singletons. The source material was CD4+ T cells from peripheral blood mononuclear cells, sampled in the third trimester of pregnancy. Receptor source: a female donor with multiple sclerosis, enrolled in a pregnancy study. CDR3s include the opening cysteine and the closing phenylalanine or tryptophan. The D gene is left open where the match is weak. Expanded clones get a size class; other rows say once, few or many, or leave the size out.

j_call,clone_size,d_call,v_call,cdr3_nt,cdr3_aa
TRBJ2-7,.,.,TRBV19,TGTGCCAGTAGTATTGGGATGGGAGGATCCTACGAGCAGTACTTC,CASSIGMGGSYEQYF
TRBJ2-5,.,TRBD1,TRBV30,TGTGCCTGCCATCAGGACAGGGGATCCCAAGAGACCCAGTACTTC,CACHQDRGSQETQYF
TRBJ2-5,few,TRBD1,TRBV5-1,TGCGCCAGCAGCTTGGCAAGGACAGGGCAAGAGACCCAGTACTTC,CASSLARTGQETQYF
TRBJ1-4,.,.,TRBV4-1,TGCGCCAGCAGCCAAGTCGGGGGGCCTAATGAAAAACTGTTTTTT,CASSQVGGPNEKLFF
TRBJ2-3,.,TRBD1,TRBV4-3,TGCGCCAGCAGCCAAGGGGGGACAGGGGGCTTAGATACGCAGTATTTT,CASSQGGTGGLDTQYF
TRBJ2-2,few,.,TRBV19,TGTGCCAGTAGTAGGGCAGGGATAAACACCGGGGAGCTGTTTTTT,CASSRAGINTGELFF
TRBJ2-7,.,TRBD2,TRBV10-3,TGTGCCATCAGTGTCACCGGGACTAGCACCTACGAGCAGTACTTC,CAISVTGTSTYEQYF
TRBJ2-1,.,.,TRBV9,TGTGCCAGCAGCCCTGAGGGTAGGCCGAGAGAGCAGTTCTTC,CASSPEGRPREQFF
TRBJ1-1,.,TRBD1,TRBV6-5,TGTGCCAGCAGTCAGGGGGTGAACACTGAAGCTTTCTTT,CASSQGVNTEAFF
TRBJ2-5,once,.,TRBV28,TGTGCCAGCAGTTCTCAACGGACAAAAATCCAAGAGACCCAGTACTTC,CASSSQRTKIQETQYF
TRBJ2-1,.,.,TRBV5-1,TGCGCCAGCAGCTTGTCCCCGGCCGGGGGCAATGAGCAGTTCTTC,CASSLSPAGGNEQFF
TRBJ1-5,.,.,TRBV6-1,TGTGCCAGCAGTGAAGCACAGGGCCTCAATCAGCCCCAGCATTTT,CASSEAQGLNQPQHF
TRBJ2-7,.,.,TRBV30,TGTGCCTGGAGTGTATGGGGGGGGCGGACTATCAACGAGCAGTACTTC,CAWSVWGGRTINEQYF
TRBJ1-1,.,TRBD1,TRBV5-1,TGCGCCAGCAGCAACAGGGGGGCGGCTTTCTTT,CASSNRGAAFF
TRBJ1-4,.,.,TRBV9,TGTGCCAGCAGCGGAAGACGAGGGCGGGATGAAAAACTGTTTTTT,CASSGRRGRDEKLFF
TRBJ2-1,once,TRBD1,TRBV5-1,TGCGCCAGCAGCGGGGACGGACAGGGGCCTTACAATGAGCAGTTCTTC,CASSGDGQGPYNEQFF
TRBJ2-5,once,TRBD2,TRBV7-9,TGTGCCAGCAGCTCTCCGGGGACTAGCGGTCTCCTCGTACAAGAGACCCAGTACTTC,CASSSPGTSGLLVQETQYF
TRBJ1-3,.,TRBD1,TRBV7-8,TGTGCCAGCAGCTTGGACAGGGCTGGAAACACCATATATTTT,CASSLDRAGNTIYF
TRBJ2-3,.,.,TRBV27,TGTGCCAGCAGTGCCGGTTTCGATACGCAGTATTTT,CASSAGFDTQYF
TRBJ2-7,.,.,TRBV6-1,TGTGCCAGCAGCCTGGGCAGGTCCTACGAGCAGTACTTC,CASSLGRSYEQYF
TRBJ2-3,.,.,TRBV7-9,TGTGCCAGCAGCTTGGGGAGCGGATCCACGCAGTATTTT,CASSLGSGSTQYF
TRBJ1-5,.,TRBD1,TRBV30,TGTGCCTGGAGTAGAGGGGGCGATCAGCCCCAGCATTTT,CAWSRGGDQPQHF
TRBJ1-4,.,.,TRBV7-3,TGTGCCAGCAGCCGGGGAGCTAATGAAAAACTGTTTTTT,CASSRGANEKLFF
TRBJ1-5,.,TRBD1,TRBV25-1,TGTGCCACCAGAGGGACAGATAGCAATCAGCCCCAGCATTTT,CATRGTDSNQPQHF
TRBJ2-7,.,.,TRBV28,TGTGCCAGCAGATCAGCGGACCTCTCCTACGAGCAGTACTTC,CASRSADLSYEQYF
TRBJ1-1,.,.,TRBV19,TGTGCCAGTAGTATAGCTGGAGGGAGGCAAGAAGCTTTCTTT,CASSIAGGRQEAFF
TRBJ1-1,.,.,TRBV2,TGTGCCAGCATTCGCCGAGTAATGAACACTGAAGCTTTCTTT,CASIRRVMNTEAFF
TRBJ1-2,.,.,TRBV7-9,TGTGCCAGCAGCGCCCGGACAATAGCTAACTATGGCTACACCTTC,CASSARTIANYGYTF
TRBJ1-5,.,.,TRBV5-4,TGTGCCAGCAGCTTGGGGGGCGGACCCTTGCAGTCCCAGCATTTT,CASSLGGGPLQSQHF
TRBJ1-3,.,.,TRBV4-2,TGTGCCAGCAGCCAAGAACGCGGGAGAAACACCATATATTTT,CASSQERGRNTIYF
TRBJ2-3,.,.,TRBV5-4,TGTGCCAGCAGTTCCGTATCAGATACGCAGTATTTT,CASSSVSDTQYF
TRBJ1-4,.,TRBD1,TRBV5-1,TGCGCCAGCAGCCCATCGGGACAGGCTAATGAAAAACTGTTTTTT,CASSPSGQANEKLFF
TRBJ2-7,.,TRBD1,TRBV5-1,TGCGCCAGCAGCTGGTTAGACAGGGAAGACTACGAGCAGTACTTC,CASSWLDREDYEQYF
TRBJ2-7,.,TRBD1,TRBV18,TGTGCCAGCTCACCATCAGGGGGACAGCCGGGGTCCTACGAGCAGTACTTC,CASSPSGGQPGSYEQYF
TRBJ1-5,.,.,TRBV7-2,TGTGCCAGCAGTTCCCACATGAATCAGCCCCAGCATTTT,CASSSHMNQPQHF
TRBJ1-4,.,TRBD1,TRBV7-8,TGTGCCAGCAGCTTTCCGGGACAGGGGATCACTAATGAAAAACTGTTTTTT,CASSFPGQGITNEKLFF
TRBJ1-2,.,.,TRBV28,TGTGGGTCTGGTATTCCGGATGGCTACACCTTC,CGSGIPDGYTF
TRBJ2-7,.,.,TRBV6-5,TGTGCCACCCGGCAGAGGGACTCCTACGAGCAGTACTTC,CATRQRDSYEQYF
TRBJ2-2,.,TRBD1,TRBV15,TGTGCCACCAGCACCCAGGGGGCTACCGGGGAGCTGTTTTTT,CATSTQGATGELFF
TRBJ1-1,.,.,TRBV5-1,TGCGCCAGCAGCTTGCCGGGACAGAACACTGAAGCTTTCTTT,CASSLPGQNTEAFF
TRBJ2-7,.,TRBD1,TRBV18,TGTGCCAGCTCGGCCGGGACAGGGGGCCCCTACGAGCAGTACTTC,CASSAGTGGPYEQYF
TRBJ1-1,.,.,TRBV6-6,TGTGCCAGCAGGGGCAACACTGAAGCTTTCTTT,CASRGNTEAFF
TRBJ1-2,.,.,TRBV5-1,TGCGCCAGCAGCTTGGCCGGCCGGGACTGGGATGGCTACACCTTC,CASSLAGRDWDGYTF
TRBJ1-4,.,TRBD1,TRBV5-1,TGCGCCAGCAGCTTGGGGGACAGTTCTGAAAAACTGTTTTTT,CASSLGDSSEKLFF
TRBJ2-2,.,.,TRBV7-6,TGTGCCAGCAGCTTCAGCCCGGGAGCCAACACCGGGGAGCTGTTTTTT,CASSFSPGANTGELFF
TRBJ2-2,.,.,TRBV30,TGTGCCTGGAGTGTACGGGTGGTTCCCAGGGGAGGGGAGCTGTTTTTT,CAWSVRVVPRGGELFF
TRBJ2-2,.,TRBD2,TRBV9,TGTGCCAGCAGCTTCGGGACTAGGGGGGCCGGGGAGCTGTTTTTT,CASSFGTRGAGELFF
TRBJ2-7,.,.,TRBV28,TGTGCCAGCAGTACCTCTACCTCCGGGAGAGGGGTAACTGGGGAGTACTTC,CASSTSTSGRGVTGEYF